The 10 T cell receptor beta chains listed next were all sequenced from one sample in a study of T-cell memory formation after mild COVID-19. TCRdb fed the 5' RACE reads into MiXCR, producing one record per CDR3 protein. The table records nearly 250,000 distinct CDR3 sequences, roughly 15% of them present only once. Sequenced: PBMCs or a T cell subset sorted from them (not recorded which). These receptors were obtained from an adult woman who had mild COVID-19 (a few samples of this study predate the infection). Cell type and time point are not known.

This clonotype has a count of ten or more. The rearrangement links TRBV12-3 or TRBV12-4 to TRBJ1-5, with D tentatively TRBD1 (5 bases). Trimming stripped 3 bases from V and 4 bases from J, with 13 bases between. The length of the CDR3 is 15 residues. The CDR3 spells CASSLGQPSNQPQHF. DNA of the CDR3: TGTGCCAGCAGTTTGGGGCAACCCAGTAATCAGCCCCAGCATTTT.

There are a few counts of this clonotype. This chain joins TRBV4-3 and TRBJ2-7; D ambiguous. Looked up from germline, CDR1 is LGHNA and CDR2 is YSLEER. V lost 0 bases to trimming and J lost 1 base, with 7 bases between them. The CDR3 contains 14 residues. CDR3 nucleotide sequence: TGCGCCAGCAGCCAAGATAGCTATTCCTACGAGCAGTACTTC. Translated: CASSQDSYSYEQYF.

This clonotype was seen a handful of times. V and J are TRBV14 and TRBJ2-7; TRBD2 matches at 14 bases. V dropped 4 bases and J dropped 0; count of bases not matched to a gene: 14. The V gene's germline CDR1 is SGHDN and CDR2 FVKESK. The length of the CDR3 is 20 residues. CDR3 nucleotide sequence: TGTGCCAGCAGCCGAGGACTAGCGGGAGGATTGGGTACGAGCTCCTACGAGCAGTACTTC. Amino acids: CASSRGLAGGLGTSSYEQYF.

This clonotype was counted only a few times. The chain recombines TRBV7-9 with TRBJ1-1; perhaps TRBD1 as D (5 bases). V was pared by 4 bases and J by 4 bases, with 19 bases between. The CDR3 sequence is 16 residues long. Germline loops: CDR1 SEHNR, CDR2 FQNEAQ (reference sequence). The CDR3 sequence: CASSWGGGRRGTEAFF. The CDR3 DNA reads TGTGCCAGCAGCTGGGGGGGAGGAAGAAGGGGCACTGAAGCTTTCTTT.

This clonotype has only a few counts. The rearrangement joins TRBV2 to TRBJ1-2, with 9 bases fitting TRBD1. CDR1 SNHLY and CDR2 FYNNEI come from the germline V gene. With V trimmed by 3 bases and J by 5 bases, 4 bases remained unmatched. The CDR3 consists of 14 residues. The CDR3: CASSEGGTGYGYTF. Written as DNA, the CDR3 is TGTGCCAGCAGTGAGGGAGGGACAGGGTATGGCTACACCTTC.

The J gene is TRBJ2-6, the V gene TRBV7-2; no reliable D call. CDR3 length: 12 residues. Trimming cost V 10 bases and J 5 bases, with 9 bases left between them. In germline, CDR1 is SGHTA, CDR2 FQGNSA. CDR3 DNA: TGTGCCACCAGTTTACGGGCCAACGTCCTGACTTTC. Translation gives CATSLRANVLTF.

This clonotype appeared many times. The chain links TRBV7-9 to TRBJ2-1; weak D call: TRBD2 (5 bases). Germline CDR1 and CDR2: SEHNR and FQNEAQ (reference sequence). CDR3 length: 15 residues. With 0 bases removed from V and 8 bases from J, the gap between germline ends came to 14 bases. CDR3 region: CASSLALRGNHEQFF. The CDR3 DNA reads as TGTGCCAGCAGCTTAGCACTCCGAGGGAACCATGAGCAGTTCTTC. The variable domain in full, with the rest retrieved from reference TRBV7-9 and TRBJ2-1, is DTGVSQNPRHKITKRGQNVTFRCDPISEHNRLYWYRQTLGQGPEFLTYFQNEAQLEKSRLLSDRFSAERPKGSFSTLEIQRTEQGDSAMYLCASSLALRGNHEQFFGPGTRLTVL.

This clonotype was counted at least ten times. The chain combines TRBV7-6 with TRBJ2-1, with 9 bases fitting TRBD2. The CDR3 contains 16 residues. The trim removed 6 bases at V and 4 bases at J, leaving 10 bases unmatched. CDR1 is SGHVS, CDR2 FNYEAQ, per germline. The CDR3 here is CASSFAGTSRYNEQFF. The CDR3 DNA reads TGTGCCAGCAGTTTTGCCGGGACTAGCAGGTACAATGAGCAGTTCTTC. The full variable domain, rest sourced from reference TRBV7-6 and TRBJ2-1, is GAGVSQSPRYKVTKRGQDVALRCDPISGHVSLYWYRQALGQGPEFLTYFNYEAQQDKSGLPNDRFSAERPEGSISTLTIQRTEQRDSAMYRCASSFAGTSRYNEQFFGPGTRLTVL.

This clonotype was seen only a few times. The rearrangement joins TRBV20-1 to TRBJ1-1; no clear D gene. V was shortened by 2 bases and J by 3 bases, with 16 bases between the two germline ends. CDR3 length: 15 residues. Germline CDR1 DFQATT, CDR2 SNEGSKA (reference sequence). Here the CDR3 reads CSARRQRIKDTEAFF. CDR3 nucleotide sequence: TGCAGTGCTAGACGGCAAAGGATAAAGGACACTGAAGCTTTCTTT.

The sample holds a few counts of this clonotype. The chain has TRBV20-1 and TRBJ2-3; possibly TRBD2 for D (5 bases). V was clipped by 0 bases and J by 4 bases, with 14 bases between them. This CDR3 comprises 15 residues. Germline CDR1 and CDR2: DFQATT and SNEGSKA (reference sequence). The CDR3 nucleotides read TGCAGTGCTAGAGAGGGCTCCTCGGGGTCAGATACGCAGTATTTT. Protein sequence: CSAREGSSGSDTQYF.